One and the same sample provided the 21 T cell receptor beta chains below, sequenced in a study of regulatory T cells in long-lasting Graves disease. The authors built TCR beta libraries using iRepertoire HTBI primers and Arm-PCR of CDR3 regions. Using its own MiXCR run on the multiplex PCR reads, TCRdb lists one record per CDR3 protein. The profile shows under 800,000 distinct CDR3 sequences, roughly 15% of them singletons. Time point described: newly diagnosed GD, antithyroid drugs for less than 3 months. With RNA extracted from PBMCs as input, the TCR library was made. These same data were also listed under a study on T cells in Graves' hyperthyroidism and ophthalmopathy.

This material consisted of peripheral blood mononuclear cells (PBMCs), taken at new diagnosis, from a patient treated with antithyroid drugs. The source is a young woman with Graves disease.

This clonotype was counted ten times or more. The CDR3 bases are TGTGCCAGCGTGGGCATTGAGAACACTGAAGCTTTCTTT. Protein product: CASVGIENTEAFF. The genes are TRBV6-1 and TRBJ1-1, with D hard to call. The CDR3 runs 13 residues. Germline lookup yields CDR1 MNHNS and CDR2 SASEGT. Trimming left V 8 bases short and J 1 base short, with 11 bases between.

This clonotype was seen a few times. The chain uses TRBV18 and TRBJ2-3; D gene uncertain. The V and J ends lost 8 bases and 4 bases respectively, with 7 bases between them. The CDR3 sequence is 11 residues long. Germline V gene sequence: CDR1 KGHSH, CDR2 LQKENI. In DNA, the CDR3 is TGTGCCAGCAGTGATGCAGATACGCAGTATTTT. Residues: CASSDADTQYF.

This clonotype was counted at least ten times. The V gene is TRBV7-3, the J gene TRBJ2-3, with TRBD2 as a possible D gene (5 bases). The CDR3 is 15 amino acids. Trimming stripped 5 bases from V and 0 bases from J, with 12 bases between. Germline CDR1 SGHTA, CDR2 FQGTGA. In DNA form, the CDR3 reads TGTGCCAGCAGCCTGCGGACTTCTAGCACAGATACGCAGTATTTT. This translates into CASSLRTSSTDTQYF.

This clonotype was recorded many times. The chain combines TRBV20-1 with TRBJ2-5; 7 nucleotides match TRBD2. CDR1 is DFQATT, CDR2 SNEGSKA, per germline (reference sequence). J was trimmed by 2 bases and V by 0 bases; bases with no gene match: 9. The CDR3 is made up of 16 amino acids. The CDR3 region is CSAREDGLADQETQYF. Written as DNA, the CDR3 is TGCAGTGCTAGAGAAGATGGGCTAGCGGATCAAGAGACCCAGTACTTC.

A remark on this clonotype: Given a much more abundant clone one base away, this may be a read error. The chain couples TRBV6-5 to TRBJ1-2; D is unresolved. CDR1 and CDR2 from the germline V gene are MNHEY and SVGAGI. The CDR3 runs 15 residues. The CDR3 nucleotides are TGTGCCAGCAGTTACGGAGGCAGGATGAGCTATGGCTGCACCTTC. Translating it yields CASSYGGRMSYGCTF.

This clonotype was recorded many times. The chain carries TRBV7-8 and TRBJ2-1; D not resolved. The CDR3 length is 16 residues. From germline, CDR1 is SGHVS and CDR2 FQNEAQ. Trimming took off 5 bases at V and 2 bases at J, with 16 bases between the two ends. The CDR3 sequence is CASSKIGMATYNEQFF. CDR3 sequence (DNA): TGTGCCAGCAGCAAGATTGGTATGGCAACCTACAATGAGCAGTTCTTC.

Concerning this clonotype: This may be a read error: a much more frequent sequence differs by one nucleotide. This chain uses TRBV7-8 with TRBJ1-1; 7 bases are shared with TRBD1. The CDR3 is 16 amino acids. CDR1 is SGHVS, CDR2 FQNEAQ, per germline. DNA of the CDR3: TGTGTCAGCAGCTTAGAAGAGGGACAGCCGAACACTGAAGCTTTCTTT. Protein: CVSSLEEGQPNTEAFF.

This clonotype has a count of ten or more. CDR3 bases: TGTGCCAGCAATGGGGACACCGGAGGATATGAAAAACTGTTTTTT. This encodes CASNGDTGGYEKLFF. The rearrangement joins TRBV12-3 or TRBV12-4 to TRBJ1-4, with D possibly matching TRBD1 (6 bases). The CDR3 is 15 amino acids. The germline V and J ends were trimmed by 7 bases and 6 bases, with 18 bases remaining between them.

This sequence joins TRBV20-1 and TRBJ2-7, with 9 bases that match TRBD1. J lost 3 bases, V lost 8 bases, and 14 bases had no gene match. The CDR3 extends over 15 amino acids. Germline loops: CDR1 DFQATT, CDR2 SNEGSKA (reference sequence). CDR3 sequence reads: CSSTHRDRDYYEQYF. The CDR3 DNA is TGCAGTTCTACCCACCGGGACAGGGACTACTACGAGCAGTACTTC.

This clonotype was counted a few times. The rearrangement uses TRBV27 and TRBJ2-1, with a weak D call TRBD1 (5 bases). This CDR3 is 14 amino acids long. Germline-derived CDR1 and CDR2 are MNHEY and SMNVEV (reference sequence). V was trimmed by 5 bases and J by 7 bases, leaving 15 bases between them. CDR3 sequence: CASSLPTVMNEQFF. DNA of the CDR3: TGTGCCAGCAGTCTCCCGACAGTGATGAATGAGCAGTTCTTC.

There are many counts of this clonotype. The rearrangement uses TRBV20-1 and TRBJ2-5, with D hard to call. In germline, CDR1 is DFQATT, CDR2 SNEGSKA (reference sequence). V was pared by 0 bases and J by 2 bases, with 4 bases between. This CDR3 has 12 residues. The CDR3 DNA reads TGCAGTGCTAGAGACCCTCAAGAGACCCAGTACTTC. Translation gives CSARDPQETQYF.

This clonotype was detected ten times or more. J is TRBJ1-1 and V is TRBV20-1; 9 bases line up with TRBD1. V lost 5 bases, J lost 7 bases, and 5 bases stayed unmatched. The V gene's germline CDR1 is DFQATT and CDR2 SNEGSKA (reference sequence). This CDR3 has 12 residues. The DNA for the CDR3 is TGCAGTGCTCTCACAGGGGGCGGTGAAGCTTTCTTT. Its protein product is CSALTGGGEAFF.

This clonotype has a handful of counts. The chain couples TRBV24-1 to TRBJ2-7; D is perhaps TRBD2 (6 bases). This CDR3 has 13 amino acids. V was pared by 7 bases and J by 4 bases, with 13 bases between. Looked up from germline, CDR1 is KGHDR and CDR2 is SFDVKD. The CDR3 spells CATSDPGTYEQYF. The CDR3 DNA reads TGTGCCACCAGCGACCCAGGGACTTACGAGCAGTACTTC.

This clonotype has a count of ten or more. This chain joins TRBV12-3 or TRBV12-4 and TRBJ2-1; perhaps TRBD1 as D (7 bases). CDR3 length equals 15 residues. Trimming took off 5 bases at V and 8 bases at J, with 19 bases between the two ends. In DNA, the CDR3 is TGTGCCAGCAGTCCTCGACAGGGTACGGGGGATGAGCAGTTCTTC. Protein: CASSPRQGTGDEQFF.

By share, this clonotype ranks as medium-sized. This rearrangement joins TRBV7-2 to TRBJ2-2; no definite D call. Trimming pared 6 bases from V and 5 bases from J, leaving 7 bases between. CDR3 length equals 12 residues. Germline CDR1 and CDR2: SGHTA and FQGNSA. As DNA, the CDR3 is TGTGCCAGCAGTCTCGTTACCGGGGAGCTGTTTTTT. Its protein is CASSLVTGELFF.

This chain joins TRBV7-2 and TRBJ2-1; 7 bases are a match to TRBD1. The J segment lost 1 base and the V segment lost 1 base, leaving 16 bases of the junction unmatched. CDR1 and CDR2 from the germline V gene are SGHTA and FQGNSA. The length of the CDR3 is 20 residues. This CDR3 is CASSLGQGSIRARSYNEQFF. The DNA for the CDR3 is TGTGCCAGCAGCTTAGGACAGGGTTCTATACGAGCGAGGTCCTACAATGAGCAGTTCTTC.

As for this clonotype: A far larger clone is just one base off, so this is likely a read error. V is TRBV6-1 and J is TRBJ1-1, with TRBD1 matching over 11 bases. The CDR3 runs 13 residues. With 8 bases clipped from V and 1 base from J, the junction kept 0 bases outside the gene matches. CDR1 and CDR2 (germline): MNHNS, SASEGT. Written as DNA, the CDR3 is TGTGCCAGCGGGACAGGGGGGAACACTGAAGCTTTCTTT. As protein: CASGTGGNTEAFF.

The chain joins TRBV11-3 to TRBJ2-4; 9 bases map to TRBD1. The CDR3 has 16 amino acids. J lost 10 bases, V lost 4 bases, and 14 bases had no gene match. CDR1 is SGHNT, CDR2 YENEEA, per germline. The CDR3 sequence: CASSSTSGTGSGIQYF. CDR3 bases: TGTGCCAGCAGCTCGACATCCGGGACAGGGTCTGGTATTCAGTACTTC.

In its sample, this clonotype was seen many times. The rearrangement uses TRBV28 and TRBJ1-2; 7 bases fit TRBD1. Unmatched junction bases numbered 4, after V lost 5 bases and J lost 1 base. This CDR3 contains 14 residues. The V gene's germline CDR1 is MDHEN and CDR2 SYDVKM. CDR3 bases: TGTGCCAGCAGTCCGGGACAGAATAACTATGGCTACACCTTC. It encodes CASSPGQNNYGYTF.

This clonotype came up many times. The V and J genes are TRBV12-3 or TRBV12-4 and TRBJ1-2, with a tentative D call TRBD1 (6 bases). The CDR3 totals 14 residues. V lost 1 base and J 7 bases, leaving 13 bases between the germline ends. In DNA, the CDR3 is TGTGCCAGCAGTTTAGGGCCTACAGGGTTTGGCTACACCTTC. Translation: CASSLGPTGFGYTF.

The chain has TRBV6-1 and TRBJ1-5, with no clear D. Per the germline V gene, CDR1 is MNHNS and CDR2 is SASEGT. The V end lost 6 bases, the J end lost 2 bases, and 14 bases lay between the germline ends. CDR3 length equals 15 residues. This chain's CDR3 is CASSARGDGNQPQHF. As DNA, the CDR3 is TGTGCCAGCAGCGCCCGTGGCGATGGCAATCAGCCCCAGCATTTT.